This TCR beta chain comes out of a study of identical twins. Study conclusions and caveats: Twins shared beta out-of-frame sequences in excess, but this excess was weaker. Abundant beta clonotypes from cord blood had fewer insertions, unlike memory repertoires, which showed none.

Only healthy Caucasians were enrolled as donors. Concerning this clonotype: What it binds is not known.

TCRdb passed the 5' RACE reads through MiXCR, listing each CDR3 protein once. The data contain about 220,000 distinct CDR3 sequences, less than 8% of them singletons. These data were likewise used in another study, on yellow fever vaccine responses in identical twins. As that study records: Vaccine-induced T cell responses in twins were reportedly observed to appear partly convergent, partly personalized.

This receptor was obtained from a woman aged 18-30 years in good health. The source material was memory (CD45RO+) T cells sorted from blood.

The CDR3 bases are TGCAGTGGAGGTATAGCAGGGGGACCGTACGAGCAGTACTTC. Protein product: CSGGIAGGPYEQYF. This chain joins TRBV20-1 and TRBJ2-7, with TRBD1 matching 7 bases. Germline-derived CDR1 and CDR2 are DFQATT and SNEGSKA (reference sequence). The CDR3 consists of 14 residues. V lost 7 bases to trimming and J lost 4 bases; unmatched junction nucleotides: 13.